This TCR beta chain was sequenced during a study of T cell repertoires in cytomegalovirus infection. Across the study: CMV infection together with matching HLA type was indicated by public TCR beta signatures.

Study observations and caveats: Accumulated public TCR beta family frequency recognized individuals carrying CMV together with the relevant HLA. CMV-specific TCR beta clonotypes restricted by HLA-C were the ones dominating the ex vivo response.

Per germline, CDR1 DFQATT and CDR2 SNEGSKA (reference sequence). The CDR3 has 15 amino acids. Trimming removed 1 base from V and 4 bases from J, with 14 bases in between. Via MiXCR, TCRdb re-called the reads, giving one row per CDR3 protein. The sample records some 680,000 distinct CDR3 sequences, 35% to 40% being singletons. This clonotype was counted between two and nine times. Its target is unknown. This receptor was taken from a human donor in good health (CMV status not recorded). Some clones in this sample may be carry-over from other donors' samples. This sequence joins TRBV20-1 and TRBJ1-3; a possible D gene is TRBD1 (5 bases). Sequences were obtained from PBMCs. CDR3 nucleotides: TGCAGTGCTAGAGGTCCGGGACCTAGGGGAAACACCATATATTTT. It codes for CSARGPGPRGNTIYF.